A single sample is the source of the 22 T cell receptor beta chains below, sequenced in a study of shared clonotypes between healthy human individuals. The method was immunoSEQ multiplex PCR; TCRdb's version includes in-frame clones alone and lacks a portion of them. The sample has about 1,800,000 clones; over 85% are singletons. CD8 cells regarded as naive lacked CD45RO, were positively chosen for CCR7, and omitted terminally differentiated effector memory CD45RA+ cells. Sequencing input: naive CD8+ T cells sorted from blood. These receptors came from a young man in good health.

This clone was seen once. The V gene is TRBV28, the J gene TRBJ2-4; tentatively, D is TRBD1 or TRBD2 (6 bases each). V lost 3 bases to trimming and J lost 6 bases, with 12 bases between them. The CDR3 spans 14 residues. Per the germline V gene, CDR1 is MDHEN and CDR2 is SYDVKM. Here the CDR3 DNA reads TGTGCCAGCAGTTTCGTCAGGGGAGGAAACATTCAGTACTTC. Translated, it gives CASSFVRGGNIQYF.

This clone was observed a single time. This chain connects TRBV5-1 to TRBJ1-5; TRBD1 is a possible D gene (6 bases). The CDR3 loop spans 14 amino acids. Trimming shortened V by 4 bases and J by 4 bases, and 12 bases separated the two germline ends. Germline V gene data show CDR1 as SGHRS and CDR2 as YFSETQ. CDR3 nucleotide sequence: TGCGCCAGCAGCGGGGTCGACAGGAATCAGCCCCAGCATTTT. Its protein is CASSGVDRNQPQHF.

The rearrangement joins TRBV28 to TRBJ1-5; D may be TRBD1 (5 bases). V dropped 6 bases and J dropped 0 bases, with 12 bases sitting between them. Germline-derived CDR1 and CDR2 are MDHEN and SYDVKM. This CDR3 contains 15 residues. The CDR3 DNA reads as TGTGCCAGCAGACCGACAGCATATAGCAATCAGCCCCAGCATTTT. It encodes CASRPTAYSNQPQHF.

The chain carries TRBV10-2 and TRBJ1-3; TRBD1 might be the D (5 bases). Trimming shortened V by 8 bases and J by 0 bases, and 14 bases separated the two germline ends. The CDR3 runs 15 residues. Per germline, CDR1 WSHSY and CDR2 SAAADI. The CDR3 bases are TGCGCCAGCCAGGGACGGCCGACCTCTGGAAACACCATATATTTT. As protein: CASQGRPTSGNTIYF.

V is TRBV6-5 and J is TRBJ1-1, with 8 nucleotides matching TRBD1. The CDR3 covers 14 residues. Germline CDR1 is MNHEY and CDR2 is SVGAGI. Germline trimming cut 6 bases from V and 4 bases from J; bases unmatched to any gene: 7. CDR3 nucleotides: TGTGCCAGCAGACCCACAGGGGGGAGCACTGAAGCTTTCTTT. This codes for CASRPTGGSTEAFF.

CDR3 nucleotides: TGTGCCAGCAGCCACATGAGCGAGGAAAATGGCTACACCTTC. This gives the protein CASSHMSEENGYTF. The chain is built from TRBV5-4 and TRBJ1-2; D not resolved. This CDR3 has 14 residues. Germline V gene sequence: CDR1 SGHNT, CDR2 YYREEE (reference sequence). Trimming cost V 4 bases and J 6 bases, with 16 bases left between them.

The CDR3 DNA reads TGTGCCAGCAGCCACGGACTAGCTCACAATGAGCAGTTCTTC. Encoded protein: CASSHGLAHNEQFF. The chain couples TRBV7-6 to TRBJ2-1; TRBD2 matches 8 bases. The CDR3 covers 14 residues. The ends lost 5 bases at V and 5 bases at J; junction bases unmatched: 5. The V gene's germline CDR1 is SGHVS and CDR2 FNYEAQ.

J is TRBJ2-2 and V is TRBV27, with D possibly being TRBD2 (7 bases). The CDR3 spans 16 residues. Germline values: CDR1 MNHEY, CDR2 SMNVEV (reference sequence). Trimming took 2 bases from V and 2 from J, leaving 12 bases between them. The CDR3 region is CASSLGGGLNTGELFF. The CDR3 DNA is TGTGCCAGCAGTTTAGGGGGGGGCTTAAACACCGGGGAGCTGTTTTTT.

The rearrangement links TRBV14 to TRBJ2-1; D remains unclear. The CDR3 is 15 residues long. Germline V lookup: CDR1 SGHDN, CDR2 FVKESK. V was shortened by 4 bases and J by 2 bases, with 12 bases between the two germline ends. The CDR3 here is CASSPLEATYNEQFF. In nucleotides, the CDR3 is TGTGCCAGCAGCCCCCTAGAGGCCACCTACAATGAGCAGTTCTTC.

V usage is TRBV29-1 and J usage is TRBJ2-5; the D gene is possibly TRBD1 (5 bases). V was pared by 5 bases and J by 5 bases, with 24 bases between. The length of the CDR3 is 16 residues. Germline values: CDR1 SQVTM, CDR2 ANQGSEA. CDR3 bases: TGCAGCGTTCCTAGGGGATTCGACCTTTTCCGGGAGACCCAGTACTTC. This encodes CSVPRGFDLFRETQYF.

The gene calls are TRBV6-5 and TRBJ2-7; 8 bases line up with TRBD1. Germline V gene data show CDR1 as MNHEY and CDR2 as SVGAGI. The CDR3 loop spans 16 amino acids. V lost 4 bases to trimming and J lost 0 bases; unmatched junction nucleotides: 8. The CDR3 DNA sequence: TGTGCCAGCAGTTCCCCTCGGACAGGGAGCTCCTACGAGCAGTACTTC. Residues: CASSSPRTGSSYEQYF.

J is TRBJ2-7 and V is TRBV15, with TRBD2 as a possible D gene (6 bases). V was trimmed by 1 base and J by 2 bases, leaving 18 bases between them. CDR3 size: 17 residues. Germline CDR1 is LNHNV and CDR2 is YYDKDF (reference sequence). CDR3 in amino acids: CATSRARTGTGAYEQYF. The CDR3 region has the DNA TGTGCCACCAGCAGAGCCAGGACCGGGACTGGGGCCTACGAGCAGTACTTC.

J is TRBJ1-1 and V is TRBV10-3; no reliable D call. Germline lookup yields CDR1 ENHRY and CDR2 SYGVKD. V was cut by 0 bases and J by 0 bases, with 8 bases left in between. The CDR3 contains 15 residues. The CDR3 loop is CAISESPSVNTEAFF. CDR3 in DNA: TGTGCCATCAGTGAGTCGCCGTCGGTGAACACTGAAGCTTTCTTT.

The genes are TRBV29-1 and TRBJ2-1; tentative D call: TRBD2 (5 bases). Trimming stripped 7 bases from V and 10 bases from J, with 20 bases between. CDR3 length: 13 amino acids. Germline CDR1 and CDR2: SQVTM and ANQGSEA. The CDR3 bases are TGCAGCGCTCTTCAAGCTAGCATGGGAGAGCAGTTCTTC. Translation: CSALQASMGEQFF.

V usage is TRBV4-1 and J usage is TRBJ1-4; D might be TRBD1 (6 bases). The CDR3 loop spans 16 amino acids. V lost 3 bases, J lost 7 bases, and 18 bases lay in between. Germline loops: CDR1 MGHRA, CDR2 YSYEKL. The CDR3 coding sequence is TGCGCCAGCAGCCACAGGGGTGGGGAGGTCGCTGAAAAACTGTTTTTT. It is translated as CASSHRGGEVAEKLFF.

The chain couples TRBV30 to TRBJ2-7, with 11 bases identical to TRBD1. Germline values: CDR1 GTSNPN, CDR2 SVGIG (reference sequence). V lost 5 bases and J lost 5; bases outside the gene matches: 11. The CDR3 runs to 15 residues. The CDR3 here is CAWDLGQGARNEQYF. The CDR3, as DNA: TGTGCCTGGGACCTAGGACAGGGGGCGCGCAACGAGCAGTACTTC.

In nucleotides, the CDR3 is TGTGCCAGCAGCCATCAGCGGGAGGGCCTGTACGAGCAGTACTTC. It specifies CASSHQREGLYEQYF. The gene calls are TRBV7-8 and TRBJ2-7, with 10 bases that match TRBD2. J gave up 4 bases and V 5 bases, and 8 bases lay outside the gene matches. The CDR3 spans 15 residues. Germline CDR1 and CDR2: SGHVS and FQNEAQ.

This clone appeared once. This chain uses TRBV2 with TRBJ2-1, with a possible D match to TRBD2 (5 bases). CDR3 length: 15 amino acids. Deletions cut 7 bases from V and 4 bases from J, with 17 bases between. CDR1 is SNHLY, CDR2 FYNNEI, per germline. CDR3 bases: TGTGCCAGCATCAAGACGGTAGGAGGATACAATGAGCAGTTCTTC. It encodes CASIKTVGGYNEQFF.

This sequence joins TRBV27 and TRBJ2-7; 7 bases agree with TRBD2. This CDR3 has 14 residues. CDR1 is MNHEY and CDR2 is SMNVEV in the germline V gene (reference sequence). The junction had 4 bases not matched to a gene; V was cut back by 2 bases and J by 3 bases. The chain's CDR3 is CASSLAGAIYEQYF. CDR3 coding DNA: TGTGCCAGCAGTTTAGCGGGAGCCATCTACGAGCAGTACTTC.

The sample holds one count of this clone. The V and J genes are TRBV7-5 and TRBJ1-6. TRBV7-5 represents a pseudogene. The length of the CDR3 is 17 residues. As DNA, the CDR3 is TGTGCCAGAAGCTTAGTCGGGGCTTTCTGGCTGTATTCACCCCTCCACTTT. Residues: CARSLVGAFWLYSPLHF.

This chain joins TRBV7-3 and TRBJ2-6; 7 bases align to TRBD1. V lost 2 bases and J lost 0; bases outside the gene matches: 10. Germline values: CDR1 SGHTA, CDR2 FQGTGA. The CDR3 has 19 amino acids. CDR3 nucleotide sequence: TGTGCCAGCAGCTTACCGGGACAGCTGACACCCTCTGGGGCCAACGTCCTGACTTTC. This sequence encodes CASSLPGQLTPSGANVLTF. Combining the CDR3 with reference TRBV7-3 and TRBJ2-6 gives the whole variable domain GAGVSQTPSNKVTEKGKYVELRCDPISGHTALYWYRQSLGQGPEFLIYFQGTGAADDSGLPNDRFFAVRPEGSVSTLKIQRTERGDSAVYLCASSLPGQLTPSGANVLTFGAGSRLTVL.

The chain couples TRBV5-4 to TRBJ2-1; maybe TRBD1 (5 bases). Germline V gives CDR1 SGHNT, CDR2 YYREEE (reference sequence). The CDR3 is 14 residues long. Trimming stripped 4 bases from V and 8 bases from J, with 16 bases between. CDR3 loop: CASSHSDSSDEQFF. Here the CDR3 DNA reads TGTGCCAGCAGCCACTCCGACAGTTCGGATGAGCAGTTCTTC.